The 27 T cell receptor beta chains given below trace back to one sample, sequenced in a study of tumor-infiltrating lymphocytes in localized non-small cell lung cancer. Produced via immunoSEQ multiplex PCR; TCRdb's table is partial and in-frame only. The sample has about 14,000 clones; about 70% are singletons. The sample consisted of lung tumor tissue. These receptors were taken from a human donor with non-small cell lung cancer.

The chain couples TRBV19 to TRBJ2-2; D call uncertain. Germline CDR1 reads LNHDA; CDR2 reads SQIVND (reference sequence). The V end was cut by 6 bases, the J end by 2 bases, with 10 bases between. The CDR3 totals 14 residues. CDR3 DNA sequence: TGTGCCAGTAGGTCCAGGTTAAACACCGGGGAGCTGTTTTTT. Translation: CASRSRLNTGELFF.

This clone showed up just once. The chain is built from TRBV19 and TRBJ2-1; 12 bases line up with TRBD2. Germline V gene data show CDR1 as LNHDA and CDR2 as SQIVND (reference sequence). The V gene end was trimmed by 6 bases and the J gene end by 8 bases; junction bases not matched to a gene: 5. CDR3 length: 14 residues. CDR3 in DNA: TGTGCCAGTAGGACTAGCGGGAGAGGCCATGAGCAGTTCTTC. Translating gives CASRTSGRGHEQFF.

CDR3 residues: CASSLEGGLTEAFF. The CDR3 coding sequence is TGTGCCAGCAGCTTAGAAGGGGGTCTCACTGAAGCTTTCTTT. V gene TRBV7-2 combines with J gene TRBJ1-1, with D perhaps TRBD1 (6 bases). Germline CDR1 reads SGHTA; CDR2 reads FQGNSA. The CDR3 extends over 14 amino acids. V lost 1 base and J lost 4, with 10 bases in between.

This chain joins TRBV7-2 and TRBJ2-7; D remains ambiguous. Trimming removed 5 bases from V and 3 bases from J, with 14 bases in between. The CDR3 contains 14 residues. Germline assignment: CDR1 SGHTA and CDR2 FQGNSA. The CDR3 sequence: CASSRPDGFYEQYF. CDR3 nucleotide sequence: TGTGCCAGCAGCCGACCCGACGGATTCTACGAGCAGTACTTC.

V gene TRBV5-1 combines with J gene TRBJ2-6; D is perhaps TRBD1 or TRBD2 (6 bases each). The CDR3 extends over 17 amino acids. Germline V CDR1 and CDR2: SGHRS, YFSETQ. The V and J ends lost 4 bases and 2 bases respectively, with 16 bases between them. In DNA form, the CDR3 reads TGCGCCAGCAGCCTACACGGGGGCGGAACTGGGGCCAACGTCCTGACTTTC. Translating it yields CASSLHGGGTGANVLTF.

This chain connects TRBV15 to TRBJ2-7; D possibly corresponds to TRBD1 (6 bases). This CDR3 comprises 17 residues. V dropped 0 bases and J dropped 0 bases, with 15 bases sitting between them. Germline V lookup: CDR1 LNHNV, CDR2 YYDKDF (reference sequence). The CDR3 coding sequence is TGTGCCACCAGCAGAGACCTAGGACAGAGTACCTCCTACGAGCAGTACTTC. This encodes CATSRDLGQSTSYEQYF.

The V gene is TRBV28, the J gene TRBJ2-3; unclear D gene. The CDR3 extends over 15 amino acids. Germline V lookup: CDR1 MDHEN, CDR2 SYDVKM. V lost 2 bases to trimming and J lost 4 bases, with 13 bases between them. The CDR3 region has the DNA TGTGCCAGCAGTTTACAGCTTAGTACGCCAGATACGCAGTATTTT. Translation gives CASSLQLSTPDTQYF.

The genes are TRBV30 and TRBJ1-4, with 8 bases that match TRBD1. The CDR3 sequence is 16 residues long. J gave up 0 bases and V 5 bases, and 8 bases lay outside the gene matches. CDR1 and CDR2 from the germline V gene are GTSNPN and SVGIG (reference sequence). The CDR3 reads CAWGGTGGTTNEKLFF. DNA for the CDR3: TGTGCCTGGGGAGGGACAGGAGGCACAACTAATGAAAAACTGTTTTTT.

This clone was counted between two and nine times. The V and J genes are TRBV18 and TRBJ1-1; D unclear. The CDR3 is made up of 15 amino acids. Germline CDR1 is KGHSH and CDR2 is LQKENI. Trimming removed 1 base at V and 0 bases at J, with 9 bases between. Here the CDR3 DNA reads TGTGCCAGCTCACCACTTAGGGAAATGAACACTGAAGCTTTCTTT. Amino acid sequence: CASSPLREMNTEAFF.

This chain links TRBV6-1 with TRBJ1-2; D gene unclear. From germline, CDR1 is MNHNS and CDR2 SASEGT. This CDR3 has 13 amino acids. V dropped 1 base and J dropped 4 bases, with 7 bases sitting between them. CDR3 sequence reads: CASSEGSFYGYTF. The CDR3 DNA is TGTGCCAGCAGTGAAGGTAGTTTCTATGGCTACACCTTC.

This chain links TRBV28 with TRBJ2-5, with 8 bases lining up with TRBD2. V lost 7 bases, J lost 4 bases, and 5 bases stayed unmatched. This CDR3 has 13 residues. Germline V CDR1 and CDR2: MDHEN, SYDVKM. The chain's CDR3 is CASTELAGETQYF. The CDR3 coding sequence is TGTGCCAGCACAGAGCTAGCGGGAGAGACCCAGTACTTC. Full variable domain (remainder filled in from reference TRBV28 and TRBJ2-5): DVKVTQSSRYLVKRTGEKVFLECVQDMDHENMFWYRQDPGLGLRLIYFSYDVKMKEKGDIPEGYSVSREKKERFSLILESASTNQTSMYLCASTELAGETQYFGPGTRLLVL.

This clone has only one observation. The chain links TRBV10-3 to TRBJ2-7; 8 bases are a match to TRBD2. This CDR3 has 15 amino acids. In germline, CDR1 is ENHRY, CDR2 SYGVKD. Trimming cost V 2 bases and J 0 bases; bases outside gene matches: 3. The CDR3: CAISEIAGSSYEQYF. In nucleotides, the CDR3 is TGTGCCATCAGTGAGATAGCGGGGTCCTCCTACGAGCAGTACTTC.

The CDR3 DNA reads as TGTGCCAGCAGCCTGCAGCTGGGAGGACACACAGATACGCAGTATTTT. As protein: CASSLQLGGHTDTQYF. The rearrangement uses TRBV5-4 and TRBJ2-3; possible D gene TRBD2, 6 bases. The CDR3 contains 16 residues. Deletions cut 4 bases from V and 2 bases from J, with 17 bases between. Germline assignment: CDR1 SGHNT and CDR2 YYREEE (reference sequence).

CDR3 DNA sequence: TGTGCCAGCAGAGCTACAGGGGGTAATTCACCCCTCCACTTT. Encoded protein: CASRATGGNSPLHF. V and J are TRBV2 and TRBJ1-6, with 8 bases identical to TRBD1. Germline V CDR1 and CDR2: SNHLY, FYNNEI. Trimming at V came to 6 bases and at J to 6 bases, leaving 4 bases not matched to a gene. CDR3 length: 14 residues.

CDR3 coding DNA: TGTGCCAGCAGCGGGGGGTCAGGGGTCTTACAAGAGACCCAGTACTTC. It yields the protein CASSGGSGVLQETQYF. This chain joins TRBV7-2 and TRBJ2-5; D assignment may be TRBD1 or TRBD2 (6 bases each). V dropped 5 bases and J dropped 2 bases, with 18 bases sitting between them. Germline-derived CDR1 and CDR2 are SGHTA and FQGNSA. The CDR3 spans 16 residues.

This chain uses TRBV28 with TRBJ2-5; D possibly corresponds to TRBD2 (5 bases). The length of the CDR3 is 15 residues. Germline V lookup: CDR1 MDHEN, CDR2 SYDVKM. V lost 1 base to trimming and J lost 1 base, with 10 bases between them. CDR3 coding DNA: TGTGCCAGCAGTTTATCCGGACTGCTCCAAGAGACCCAGTACTTC. Residues: CASSLSGLLQETQYF. Based on the CDR3 plus reference TRBV28 and TRBJ2-5, the full variable domain is DVKVTQSSRYLVKRTGEKVFLECVQDMDHENMFWYRQDPGLGLRLIYFSYDVKMKEKGDIPEGYSVSREKKERFSLILESASTNQTSMYLCASSLSGLLQETQYFGPGTRLLVL.

V is TRBV5-1 and J is TRBJ2-5; TRBD2 matches 7 bases. This CDR3 contains 15 residues. The germline V gene has CDR1 SGHRS and CDR2 YFSETQ. Trimming took 0 bases from V and 1 from J; bases not matched to a gene: 3. This CDR3 reads CASSLDASGQETQYF. For the CDR3, the DNA is TGCGCCAGCAGCTTGGATGCTAGCGGCCAAGAGACCCAGTACTTC.

The chain uses TRBV6-5 and TRBJ2-1, with 9 bases matching TRBD2. Germline V gene data show CDR1 as MNHEY and CDR2 as SVGAGI. V was clipped by 3 bases and J by 8 bases; unmatched bases: 8. The CDR3 spans 15 residues. The CDR3 nucleotides read TGTGCCAGCAGTTATTCAGCGGGGGGACGGGATGAGCAGTTCTTC. Amino acid sequence: CASSYSAGGRDEQFF.

The V gene is TRBV15, the J gene TRBJ2-7, with 7 bases aligning to TRBD2. The germline V gene has CDR1 LNHNV and CDR2 YYDKDF (reference sequence). The J segment lost 3 bases and the V segment lost 0 bases, leaving 5 bases of the junction unmatched. This CDR3 has 15 residues. CDR3 coding DNA: TGTGCCACCAGCAGAGATTGGGAGGGTCACTACGAGCAGTACTTC. This encodes CATSRDWEGHYEQYF. Filled out from reference TRBV15 and TRBJ2-7, the complete variable domain reads DAMVIQNPRYQVTQFGKPVTLSCSQTLNHNVMYWYQQKSSQAPKLLFHYYDKDFNNEADTPDNFQSRRPNTSFCFLDIRSPGLGDTAMYLCATSRDWEGHYEQYFGPGTRLTVT.

This clone was detected once. V is TRBV6-5 and J is TRBJ2-7, with D hard to call. The CDR3 covers 15 residues. Trimming took off 0 bases at V and 4 bases at J, with 13 bases between the two ends. Germline CDR1 reads MNHEY; CDR2 reads SVGAGI. The CDR3 region is CASSYSRPLGYEQYF. DNA for the CDR3: TGTGCCAGCAGTTACTCCCGCCCCCTGGGTTACGAGCAGTACTTC.

The gene calls are TRBV19 and TRBJ2-1; 7 bases fit TRBD2. Germline assignment: CDR1 LNHDA and CDR2 SQIVND (reference sequence). The CDR3 runs to 14 residues. Unmatched junction bases numbered 11, after V lost 3 bases and J lost 12 bases. CDR3 bases: TGTGCCAGTAGTATGAGTGGCGGGAGTGGCGGGCAGTTCTTC. Its translation: CASSMSGGSGGQFF.

The rearrangement links TRBV5-1 to TRBJ1-2; 9 nucleotides agree with TRBD1. J lost 0 bases, V lost 0 bases, and 0 bases had no gene match. The CDR3 runs 15 residues. CDR1 and CDR2 from the germline V gene are SGHRS and YFSETQ. The CDR3 bases are TGCGCCAGCAGCTTGGGACAGGGGGCTAACTATGGCTACACCTTC. Amino acids: CASSLGQGANYGYTF.

Only a few counts were recorded for this clone. The genes are TRBV5-1 and TRBJ2-2, with TRBD1 matching 7 bases. In germline, CDR1 is SGHRS, CDR2 YFSETQ. CDR3 length: 14 residues. Trimming at V came to 6 bases and at J to 2 bases, leaving 4 bases not matched to a gene. The DNA of the CDR3 is TGCGCCAGCAATAAGGGGGCCAACACCGGGGAGCTGTTTTTT. This codes for CASNKGANTGELFF.

The chain has TRBV28 and TRBJ1-3; D possibly corresponds to TRBD1 (6 bases). The CDR3 sequence is 17 residues long. Germline V lookup: CDR1 MDHEN, CDR2 SYDVKM. V lost 5 bases to trimming and J lost 2 bases, with 19 bases between them. CDR3 nucleotide sequence: TGTGCCAGCAGTCAAATCCCTCGGGGGCGCCCTGGAAACACCATATATTTT. Translating it yields CASSQIPRGRPGNTIYF.

The chain couples TRBV5-5 to TRBJ1-3; possibly TRBD1 for D (5 bases). The germline CDR1 and CDR2 sequences are SGHKS and YYEKEE (reference sequence). This CDR3 contains 14 residues. V lost 3 bases and J 4 bases, leaving 11 bases between the germline ends. Here the CDR3 DNA reads TGTGCCAGCAGCTCGACAGTCGCCGGAAACACCATATATTTT. Translating gives CASSSTVAGNTIYF.

The chain has TRBV19 and TRBJ1-6; D is perhaps TRBD1 (5 bases). Germline V lookup: CDR1 LNHDA, CDR2 SQIVND (reference sequence). Trimming pared 4 bases from V and 9 bases from J, leaving 16 bases between. This CDR3 spans 15 amino acids. For the CDR3, the DNA is TGTGCCAGTAGTACCGGGACGGCGGCACCTTCACCCCTCCACTTT. It translates to CASSTGTAAPSPLHF.

By its share, this clone is medium-sized. The chain employs TRBV4-2 and TRBJ2-6; D perhaps matches TRBD1 (5 bases). Germline V gives CDR1 LGHNA, CDR2 YNFKEQ. Trimming took off 0 bases at V and 0 bases at J, with 6 bases between the two ends. This CDR3 has 16 amino acids. The CDR3 bases are TGTGCCAGCAGCCAAGATCAGGGCTCTGGGGCCAACGTCCTGACTTTC. Protein sequence: CASSQDQGSGANVLTF.